Reported below is one T cell receptor beta chain. This entry comes from a study of blood T cell repertoires in COVID-19. Generated by immunoSEQ multiplex PCR, the TCRdb table keeps only in-frame clones and is missing some. The sample shows fewer than 350,000 clones, about 86% of them seen only once. J was trimmed by 0 bases and V by 5 bases; bases with no gene match: 6. Germline CDR1 reads LNHDA; CDR2 reads SQIVND (reference sequence). This CDR3 spans 15 amino acids. V is TRBV19 and J is TRBJ2-7; 8 positions match TRBD1. The TCR sequence derives from a woman aged 60 to 75 with active or convalescent COVID-19. Sequenced sample: peripheral blood. CDR3 sequence: CASSLHRGSSYEQYF. The CDR3 DNA follows: TGTGCCAGTAGTTTGCACAGGGGGTCCTCCTACGAGCAGTACTTC.